These T cell receptor beta chains were read from a single sample in a study of blood T cell repertoires in COVID-19. Method: immunoSEQ multiplex PCR; TCRdb's copy keeps in-frame clones and lacks some. The sample has about 150,000 clones, 80% to 90% seen once. Specimen: peripheral blood. The origin of the receptors is a man between 65 and 79 years old with acute or convalescent COVID-19. Both conserved end residues are part of each CDR3. A D gene is named only where the DNA matches it firmly. For some rows the clone size is stated as once, few or many, or as a class when expanded; others skip it.

TRBV19,once,TRBJ1-1,TRBD1,TGTGCCAGTAAGAGGAGGGGGCAGGGGATCGGCACTGAAGCTTTCTTT,CASKRRGQGIGTEAFF
TRBV5-1,NA,TRBJ2-5,TRBD2,TGCGCCAGCAGCTGGGAGGGTGTCGAGACCCAGTACTTC,CASSWEGVETQYF
TRBV7-3,NA,TRBJ2-1,TRBD2,TGTGCCAGCAGCCTAAGAGCCGGGACTAGCGGCTACAATGAGCAGTTCTTC,CASSLRAGTSGYNEQFF
TRBV5-4,NA,TRBJ2-1,NA,TGTGCCAGCAGCTTGGCTCGGGGGAACTCCTACAATGAGCAGTTCTTC,CASSLARGNSYNEQFF
TRBV5-1,NA,TRBJ2-7,TRBD1,TGCGCCAGCAGATTAGACAGGGGTTACGAGCAGTACTTC,CASRLDRGYEQYF
TRBV29-1,NA,TRBJ2-3,NA,TGCAGCGCTCGAGCGGGTTCTAGCACAGATACGCAGTATTTT,CSARAGSSTDTQYF
TRBV7-2,NA,TRBJ1-6,NA,TGTGCCAGCAGCTTAGATCAGGTCTCCTATAATTCACCCCTCCACTTT,CASSLDQVSYNSPLHF
TRBV19,NA,TRBJ2-5,TRBD2,TGTGCCAGTAGGCTTCTACTAGCGGCCCAAGAGACCCAGTACTTC,CASRLLLAAQETQYF
TRBV27,NA,TRBJ1-5,NA,TGTGCCAGTTGGGGGCAGGGCGGGCAGCCCCAGCATTTT,CASWGQGGQPQHF
TRBV3-1/TRBV3-2,NA,TRBJ2-5,TRBD2,TGTGCCAGCAGTTCCACTAGCGGCCCTCAAGAGACCCAGTACTTC,CASSSTSGPQETQYF
TRBV9,NA,TRBJ2-3,TRBD2,TGTGCCAGCAGTCGGACTAGCGGGATGACAGATACGCAGTATTTT,CASSRTSGMTDTQYF
TRBV5-4,NA,TRBJ2-3,NA,TGTGCCAGCAGCTGGCAAGGCACAGATACGCAGTATTTT,CASSWQGTDTQYF
TRBV5-1,NA,TRBJ2-1,TRBD2,TGCGCCAGCAGCCCAGAGACTAGCGCAAGTGAGCAGTTCTTC,CASSPETSASEQFF
TRBV10-3,NA,TRBJ1-2,NA,TGTGCCATCAGCACTACACCAGGGGAACCTAACTATGGCTACACCTTC,CAISTTPGEPNYGYTF
TRBV4-2,NA,TRBJ2-5,TRBD1,TGTGCCAGCAGCCAAGGAGGCCCGGGACAGGGGGCCCAAGAGACCCAGTACTTC,CASSQGGPGQGAQETQYF
TRBV24-1,once,TRBJ2-2,TRBD2,TGTGCCACCAGTGATTTTGGCGGGAGGGGTGCCGGGGAGCTGTTTTTT,CATSDFGGRGAGELFF
TRBV5-6,NA,TRBJ1-1,NA,TGTGCCAGCAGGGCCCTAGTGAACACTGAAGCTTTCTTT,CASRALVNTEAFF
TRBV28,NA,TRBJ2-3,TRBD2,TGTGCCAGCAGCTCCCGTTGGGGAGGGCCAGATACGCAGTATTTT,CASSSRWGGPDTQYF
TRBV3-1/TRBV3-2,NA,TRBJ2-3,TRBD2,TGTGCCAGCAGCACCCTAACTAGCGGGAGGAACACAGATACGCAGTATTTT,CASSTLTSGRNTDTQYF
TRBV2,NA,TRBJ2-3,TRBD1,TGTGCCAGCAGGGGACAGCCCCTGGGTAGTACAGATACGCAGTATTTT,CASRGQPLGSTDTQYF
TRBV18,once,TRBJ2-3,TRBD2,TGTGCCAGCTCACCGCAAGGACTAGCGGGAGAAGAGCAGTATTTT,CASSPQGLAGEEQYF
TRBV27,NA,TRBJ2-1,NA,TGTGCCAGCATCGGCGGGCCCCTCTACAATGAGCAGTTCTTC,CASIGGPLYNEQFF
TRBV7-9,once,TRBJ2-1,TRBD2,TGTGCCAGCAGCCACCCTCTAACTAGCGGGAATTGGAATGAGCAGTTCTTC,CASSHPLTSGNWNEQFF
TRBV7-8,NA,TRBJ2-3,TRBD1,TGTGCCAGCAGCCTACGGCGGGACAGGAGGACAGATACGCAGTATTTT,CASSLRRDRRTDTQYF
TRBV3-1/TRBV3-2,NA,TRBJ2-5,TRBD2,TGTGCCAGCAGCCACCCAAGCGGGAGGAGGGAGACCCAGTACTTC,CASSHPSGRRETQYF
TRBV19,NA,TRBJ2-1,TRBD2,TGTGCCAGTACTAAGGCGGGAGGGCTATACAATGAGCAGTTCTTC,CASTKAGGLYNEQFF
TRBV15,NA,TRBJ2-7,TRBD2,TGTGCCACCAGCAGAGAGGGACTAGCGGAACCATACGAGCAGTACTTC,CATSREGLAEPYEQYF
TRBV15,once,TRBJ1-2,NA,TGTGCCACCAGCAAACAGGGCTCATATGGCTACACCTTC,CATSKQGSYGYTF
TRBV9,once,TRBJ2-1,TRBD1,TGTGCCAGCAGCGTAGGGGGCAGGGGGCGCGAGGAGCAGTTCTTC,CASSVGGRGREEQFF
TRBV4-1,NA,TRBJ2-6,NA,TGCGCCAGCAGCCAAGATTCAACAGGGATCTCTGGGGCCAACGTCCTGACTTTC,CASSQDSTGISGANVLTF
TRBV6-6,NA,TRBJ2-2,NA,TGTGCCAGCAGCCAGACCAGGCCGGGGGAGCTGTTTTTT,CASSQTRPGELFF
TRBV20-1,NA,TRBJ2-7,NA,TGCAGTGCTAGGGATAGCCTGCGGCAGTACTTC,CSARDSLRQYF